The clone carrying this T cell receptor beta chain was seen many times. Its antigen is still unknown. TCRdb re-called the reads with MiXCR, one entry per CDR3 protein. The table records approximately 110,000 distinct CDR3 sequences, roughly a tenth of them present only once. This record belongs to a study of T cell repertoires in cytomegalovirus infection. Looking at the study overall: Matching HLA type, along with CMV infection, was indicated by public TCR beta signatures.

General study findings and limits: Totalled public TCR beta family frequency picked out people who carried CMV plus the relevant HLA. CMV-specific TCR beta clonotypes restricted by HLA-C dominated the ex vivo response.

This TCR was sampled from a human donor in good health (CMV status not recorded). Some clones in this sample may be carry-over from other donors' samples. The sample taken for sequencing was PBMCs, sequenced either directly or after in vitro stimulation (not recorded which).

The CDR3 reads CASSQERGSSYNEQFF. CDR3 nucleotide sequence: TGTGCCAGTAGTCAGGAGCGGGGAAGCTCCTACAATGAGCAGTTCTTC. The rearrangement links TRBV19 to TRBJ2-1; 7 bases align to TRBD2. Germline V gives CDR1 LNHDA, CDR2 SQIVND (reference sequence). V gave up 5 bases and J gave up 0 bases; unmatched junction bases: 7. The length of the CDR3 is 16 residues.